The 5 T cell receptor beta chains reported below all come from one sample, sequenced in a study of shared clonotypes between healthy human individuals. In the naive CD8 group, cells lacked CD45RO and were positively selected for CCR7, so terminally differentiated effector memory CD45RA+ cells were left out. Some clones are missing from TCRdb's copy, which holds only in-frame ones; the method was immunoSEQ multiplex PCR. The sample lists approximately 2,200,000 clones, about 93% occurring once. The specimen sequenced was naive CD8+ T cells from PBMCs. Receptors were obtained from a young man in good health. Some clones in this sample may be carry-over from other donors' samples.

The rearrangement links TRBV5-1 to TRBJ1-1; 9 bases are shared with TRBD1. This CDR3 has 15 amino acids. V lost 0 bases to trimming and J lost 4 bases; unmatched junction nucleotides: 4. CDR1 is SGHRS, CDR2 YFSETQ, per germline. CDR3 sequence (DNA): TGCGCCAGCAGCTTGGGACAGGGGGGGACCACTGAAGCTTTCTTT. Its protein is CASSLGQGGTTEAFF.

The CDR3 reads CASSIGYGTLVEQYF. The CDR3 DNA reads as TGTGCCAGTAGTATAGGGTACGGGACTTTAGTGGAGCAGTACTTC. J is TRBJ2-7 and V is TRBV19, with TRBD2 as a possible D gene (6 bases). CDR1 LNHDA and CDR2 SQIVND come from the germline V gene (reference sequence). Trimming took 1 base from V and 7 from J, leaving 17 bases between them. There are 15 residues in the CDR3.

The CDR3 DNA follows: TGTGCCAGAAGCTTGGAGGGTGGCAGGCAGGGGGCCAATCAGCCCCAGCATTTT. As protein: CARSLEGGRQGANQPQHF. V gene TRBV5-3 combines with J gene TRBJ1-5, with 8 nucleotides matching TRBD1. TRBV5-3 is assigned to the ORF class and has an uncertain function. This CDR3 is built from 18 residues. V dropped 0 bases and J dropped 3; count of bases not matched to a gene: 11.

This clone was found a few times. The rearrangement links TRBV19 to TRBJ2-2; D might be TRBD1 (6 bases). The germline V gene encodes CDR1 LNHDA and CDR2 SQIVND (reference sequence). This CDR3 spans 16 amino acids. The V gene lost 7 bases and the J gene lost 1 base, with 16 bases spanning the gap. The CDR3 is CASIPTDRENTGELFF. As DNA, the CDR3 is TGTGCCAGTATCCCCACGGACAGAGAGAACACCGGGGAGCTGTTTTTT.

About this clone: Other DNA sequences in the sample encode the same CDR3. This chain joins TRBV28 and TRBJ2-2; 8 bases fit TRBD2. Germline V CDR1 and CDR2: MDHEN, SYDVKM. The length of the CDR3 is 16 residues. The V segment lost 6 bases and the J segment 0 bases; nucleotides outside the gene matches: 6. CDR3 sequence (DNA): TGTGCCAGCAGCCCTGGACTAGCCTCGAACACCGGGGAGCTGTTTTTT. Its translation: CASSPGLASNTGELFF.